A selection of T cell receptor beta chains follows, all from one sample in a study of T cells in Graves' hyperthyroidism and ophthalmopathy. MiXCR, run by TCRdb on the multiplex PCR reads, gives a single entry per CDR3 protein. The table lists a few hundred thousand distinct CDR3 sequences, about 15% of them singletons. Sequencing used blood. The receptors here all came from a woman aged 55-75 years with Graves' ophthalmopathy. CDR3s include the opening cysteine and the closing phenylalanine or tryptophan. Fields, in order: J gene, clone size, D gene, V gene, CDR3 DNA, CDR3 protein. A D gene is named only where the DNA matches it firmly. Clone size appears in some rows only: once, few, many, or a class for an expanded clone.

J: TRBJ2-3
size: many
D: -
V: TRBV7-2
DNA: TGTGCCAGCAGTAAGGGGGGGTACACAGATACGCAGTATTTT
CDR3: CASSKGGYTDTQYF

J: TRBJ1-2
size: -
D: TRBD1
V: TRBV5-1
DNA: TGCGCCAGCAGCTCCGGACAGGTCGACTGTGGCTACACCTTC
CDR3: CASSSGQVDCGYTF

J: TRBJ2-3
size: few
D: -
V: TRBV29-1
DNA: TGCAGCGGTCAGGCAGCGCGAGGGGATACGCAGTATTTT
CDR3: CSGQAARGDTQYF

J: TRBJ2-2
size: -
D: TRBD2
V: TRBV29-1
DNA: TGCAGCGTTGTTGCGGGAGGGCGAACCGGGGAGCTGTTTTTT
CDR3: CSVVAGGRTGELFF

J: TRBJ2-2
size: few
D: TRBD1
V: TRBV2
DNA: TGTGCCAGCAGTGCACAGGGGGCGGACACCGGGGAGCTGTTTTTT
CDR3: CASSAQGADTGELFF

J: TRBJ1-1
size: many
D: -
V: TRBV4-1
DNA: TGCGCCAGCAGCCAAGATACCCCGTCTCGGAACACTGAAGCTTTCTTT
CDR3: CASSQDTPSRNTEAFF

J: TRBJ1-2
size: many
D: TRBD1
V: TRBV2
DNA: TGTGCCACGAAGGGGTCAGGGGGCGGTTATGGCTACACCTTC
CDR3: CATKGSGGGYGYTF

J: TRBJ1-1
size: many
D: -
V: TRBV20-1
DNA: TGCAGTGCCGGGTGGGCAGGGGCGATCACTGAAGCTTTCTTT
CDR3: CSAGWAGAITEAFF

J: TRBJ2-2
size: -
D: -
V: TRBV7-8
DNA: TGTGCCAGCAGCAAGCCGGGGCGTGGGGTCCCCGGGGAGCTGTTTTTT
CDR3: CASSKPGRGVPGELFF

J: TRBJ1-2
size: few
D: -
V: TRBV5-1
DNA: TGCGCCAGCAGCTTGGCCACGGGGGATGGCTGCACCTTC
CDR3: CASSLATGDGCTF

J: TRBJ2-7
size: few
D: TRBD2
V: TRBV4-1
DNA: TGCGCCAGCACCCGGACCGGGACTAGCGGGGGGTCCCGAGGTTCCGAGCAGTACTTC
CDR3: CASTRTGTSGGSRGSEQYF

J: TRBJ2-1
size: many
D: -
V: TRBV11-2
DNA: TGTGCCAGCAGTTCTTTGAAGCGCCCCACGCAGTTCTTC
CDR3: CASSSLKRPTQFF

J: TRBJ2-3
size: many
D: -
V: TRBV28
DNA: TGTGCCAGCAGTTTAACGGGAGATTGGGGCACAGATACGCAGTATTTT
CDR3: CASSLTGDWGTDTQYF

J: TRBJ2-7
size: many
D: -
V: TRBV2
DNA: TGTGCCAGCAGCGAGGGGGCGGGGGGCCTTTACGAGCAGTACTTC
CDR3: CASSEGAGGLYEQYF

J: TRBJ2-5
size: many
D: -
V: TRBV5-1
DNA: TGCGCCAGCAGCAACCGGGACCTCCAAGAGACCCAGTACTTC
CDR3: CASSNRDLQETQYF

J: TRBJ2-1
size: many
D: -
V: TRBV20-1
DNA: TGCAGTGCTTCGGGCAGGGAAAGGCATGAGCAGTTCTTC
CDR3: CSASGRERHEQFF

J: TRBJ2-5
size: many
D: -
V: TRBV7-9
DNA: TGTGCCAGCAGCTTAGCGTCAGGGGCAGAGACCCAGTACTTC
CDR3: CASSLASGAETQYF

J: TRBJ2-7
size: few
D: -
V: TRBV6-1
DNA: TGTGCCAGCACCCAGGGAAGCAGGAGCTCCTACGAGCAGTACTTC
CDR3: CASTQGSRSSYEQYF

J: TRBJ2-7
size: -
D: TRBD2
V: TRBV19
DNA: TGTGCCAGTAGTGCCGCCGGGACTAGCGGGAGACAGATCCCCTACGAGCAGTACTTC
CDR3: CASSAAGTSGRQIPYEQYF

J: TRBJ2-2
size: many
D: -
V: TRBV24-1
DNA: TGTGCCACCGGGGGGAGGAACACCGGGGAGCTGTTTTTT
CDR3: CATGGRNTGELFF

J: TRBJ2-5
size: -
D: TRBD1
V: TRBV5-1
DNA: TGCGCCAGCAGCCCCGGGACAGCCTTCCAAGAGACCCAGTACTTC
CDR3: CASSPGTAFQETQYF

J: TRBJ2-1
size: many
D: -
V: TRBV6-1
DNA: TGTGCCAGCACCCCGGGGGCTTACAATGAGCAGTTCTTC
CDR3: CASTPGAYNEQFF

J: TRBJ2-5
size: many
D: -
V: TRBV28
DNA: TGTGCCAGCAGTTCCACCCAGCCCTTCCAAGAGACCCAGTACTTC
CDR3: CASSSTQPFQETQYF

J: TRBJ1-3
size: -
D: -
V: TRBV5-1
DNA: TGCGCCAGCAGCCGGGGACGGCAGTCTGGAAACACCATATATTTT
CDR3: CASSRGRQSGNTIYF

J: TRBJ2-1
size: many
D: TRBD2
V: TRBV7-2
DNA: TGTGCCAGCAGCCCTACTAGCGGGAGGAATGAGCAGTTCTTC
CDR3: CASSPTSGRNEQFF

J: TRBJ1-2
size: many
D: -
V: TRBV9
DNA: TGTGCCAGCAGCGACAGAGGGGGAATCTATGGCTACACCTTC
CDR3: CASSDRGGIYGYTF

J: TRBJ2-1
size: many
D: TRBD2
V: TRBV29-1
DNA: TGCAGCGTTGAACCTAGCGGGAGGCTCAATGAGCAGTTCTTC
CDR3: CSVEPSGRLNEQFF

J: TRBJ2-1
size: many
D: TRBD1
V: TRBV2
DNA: TGTGCCAGCGGGACAGATTACAATGAGCAGTTCTTC
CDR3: CASGTDYNEQFF

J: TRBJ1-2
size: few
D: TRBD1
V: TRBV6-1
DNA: TGTGCCAGCACCAAAGGGGGACAGGGGATCTATGGCTACACCTTC
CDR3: CASTKGGQGIYGYTF

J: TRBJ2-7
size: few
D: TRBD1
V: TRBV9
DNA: TGTGCCAGCAGCGGTGGGGACAGGGGCTCCTACGAGCAGTACTTC
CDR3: CASSGGDRGSYEQYF

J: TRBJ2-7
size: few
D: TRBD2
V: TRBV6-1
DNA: TGTGCCAGCGGGGGACTAGCGGGTGGGTTGGGGGAGCAGTACTTC
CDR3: CASGGLAGGLGEQYF

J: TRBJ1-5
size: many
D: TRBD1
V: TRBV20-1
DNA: TGCAGTGCTAGAGATGGAACTCCAGGACAGGGAGAATTTAATCAGCCCCAGCATTTT
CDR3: CSARDGTPGQGEFNQPQHF

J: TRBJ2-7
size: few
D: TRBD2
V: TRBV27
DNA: TGTGCCAGCAGTCCCGGGACTAGCGCTACCTACGAGCAGTACTTC
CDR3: CASSPGTSATYEQYF

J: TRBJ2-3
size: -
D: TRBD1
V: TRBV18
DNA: TGTGCCAGCTCATACCTCGCTACAGGGGAAACCACAGATACGCAGTATTTT
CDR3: CASSYLATGETTDTQYF

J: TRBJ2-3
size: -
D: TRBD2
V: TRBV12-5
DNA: TGTGCTAGTGCCCCTCCAGCGGGAGGTTTCACAGATACGCAGTATTTT
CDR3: CASAPPAGGFTDTQYF

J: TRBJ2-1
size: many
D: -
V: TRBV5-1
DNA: TGCGCCAGCAGGAAAGGGGAGCTAACCTACAATGAGCAGTTCTTC
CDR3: CASRKGELTYNEQFF

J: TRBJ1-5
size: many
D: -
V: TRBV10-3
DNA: TGTGCCATCAGTGATGTGGGGGCAGGGAATCAGCCCCAGCATTTT
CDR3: CAISDVGAGNQPQHF

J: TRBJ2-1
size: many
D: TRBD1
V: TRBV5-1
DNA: TGCGCCAGCAGCTTGGATGGGACAGGGGGACCCAATGAGCAGTTCTTC
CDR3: CASSLDGTGGPNEQFF

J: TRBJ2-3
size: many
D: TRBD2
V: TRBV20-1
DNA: TGCAGTGCTAGACTCCTAGCGGGGCAATTCACAGATACGCAGTATTTT
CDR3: CSARLLAGQFTDTQYF

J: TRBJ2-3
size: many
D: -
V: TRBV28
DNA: TGTGCCAGCAGTTTGGGTTTAGCGGCAATGAGCACAGATACGCAGTATTTT
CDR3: CASSLGLAAMSTDTQYF